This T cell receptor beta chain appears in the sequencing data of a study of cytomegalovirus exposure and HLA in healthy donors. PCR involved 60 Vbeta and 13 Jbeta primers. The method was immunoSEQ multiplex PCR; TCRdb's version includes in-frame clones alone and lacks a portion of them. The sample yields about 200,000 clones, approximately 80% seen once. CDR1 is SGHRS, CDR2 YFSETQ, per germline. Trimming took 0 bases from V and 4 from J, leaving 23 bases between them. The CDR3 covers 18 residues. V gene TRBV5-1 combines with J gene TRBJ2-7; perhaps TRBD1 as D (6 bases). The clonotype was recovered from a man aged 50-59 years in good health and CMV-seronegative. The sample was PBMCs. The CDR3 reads CASSLATPGPRQGYEQYF. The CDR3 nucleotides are TGCGCCAGCAGCTTGGCAACCCCTGGCCCGCGGCAGGGGTACGAGCAGTACTTC.